The source of this T cell receptor (beta chain) is a study of T cells in Graves' hyperthyroidism and ophthalmopathy. RNA transcripts provided the source from which TCR beta CDR3 regions were amplified. A set of HTBI primers served as the primers for a first-round RT-PCR of the TCR CDR3. TCRdb re-called the multiplex PCR reads through MiXCR, storing one row per CDR3 protein. The sample gives about 290,000 distinct CDR3 sequences, over 15% of which show up once; around 55% is in the top ten. This clonotype has at least ten counts. This CDR3 contains 16 residues. J lost 4 bases, V lost 6 bases, and 7 bases had no gene match. Germline V gene sequence: CDR1 MDHEN, CDR2 SYDVKM.

The chain uses TRBV28 and TRBJ2-3; TRBD2 aligns across 13 bases. The material sequenced was blood. This receptor was obtained from a woman aged 60-75 years with Graves' ophthalmopathy. The CDR3 region is CASRLRTSGSPDTQYF. In DNA form, the CDR3 reads TGTGCCAGCAGACTTCGGACTAGCGGGAGTCCAGATACGCAGTATTTT. Full variable domain (missing parts from reference TRBV28 and TRBJ2-3): DVKVTQSSRYLVKRTGEKVFLECVQDMDHENMFWYRQDPGLGLRLIYFSYDVKMKEKGDIPEGYSVSREKKERFSLILESASTNQTSMYLCASRLRTSGSPDTQYFGPGTRLTVL.